These 18 T cell receptor beta chains share one sample of origin, sequenced in a study of T cell repertoires in cytomegalovirus infection (dated by TCRdb to 2018 to 2020). Reads for this sample came from an Illumina HiSeq 1500. TCRdb's own reprocessing of the public reads used fastp at Q25 and MiXCR and kept productive beta chains. Entries that share a CDR3 protein sequence are merged under the most common genes and DNA. The sample table lists around 630,000 distinct CDR3 sequences, approximately 24% of them with a count of one. Clones ranked in the top ten supply 7% to 9% of the sample. The sequencing sample was made of CD8+ T cells from PBMCs. Source of these receptors: a human donor in good health (CMV status not recorded). Some clones in this sample may be carry-over from other donors' samples.

This clonotype was counted a few times. The genes are TRBV6-1 and TRBJ2-1; the D gene is possibly TRBD2 (6 bases). Germline V gives CDR1 MNHNS, CDR2 SASEGT. The V end lost 2 bases, the J end lost 8 bases, and 10 bases lay between the germline ends. The CDR3 sequence is 13 residues long. In nucleotides, the CDR3 is TGTGCCAGCAGTGAATGGAGGGTAGATGAGCAGTTCTTC. Its protein is CASSEWRVDEQFF.

There are a few counts of this clonotype. V gene TRBV6-6 combines with J gene TRBJ2-3; D gene unclear. The germline CDR1 and CDR2 sequences are MNHNY and SVGAGI (reference sequence). V was trimmed by 1 base and J by 5 bases, leaving 7 bases between them. This CDR3 spans 13 amino acids. The CDR3 reads CASSYFDGDTQYF. The CDR3 DNA sequence: TGTGCCAGCAGTTACTTCGACGGAGATACGCAGTATTTT.

This clonotype was detected ten times or more. The chain combines TRBV7-6 with TRBJ2-1; TRBD2 agrees at 12 bases. The CDR3 has 18 amino acids. CDR1 is SGHVS, CDR2 FNYEAQ, per germline. The V gene end was trimmed by 1 base and the J gene end by 2 bases; junction bases not matched to a gene: 6. The CDR3 nucleotides read TGTGCCAGCAGCTTAGAATCGGCTAGCGGGGGGGCCTACAATGAGCAGTTCTTC. Translation: CASSLESASGGAYNEQFF.

This chain joins TRBV4-3 and TRBJ2-6; no clear D gene. Trimming pared 0 bases from V and 0 bases from J, leaving 6 bases between. Germline V CDR1 and CDR2: LGHNA, YSLEER. The CDR3 contains 16 residues. CDR3 residues: CASSQDQNSGANVLTF. In DNA, the CDR3 is TGCGCCAGCAGCCAAGATCAGAACTCTGGGGCCAACGTCCTGACTTTC.

The sample holds a few counts of this clonotype. The chain has TRBV9 and TRBJ2-5, with D possibly being TRBD2 (6 bases). The CDR3 consists of 14 residues. The ends were cut back, 0 bases at V and 2 bases at J, with 8 bases in the middle. CDR1 and CDR2 from the germline V gene are SGDLS and YYNGEE. For the CDR3, the DNA is TGTGCCAGCAGCGTAGTAGCGGCTCAAGAGACCCAGTACTTC. It yields the protein CASSVVAAQETQYF.

Here the CDR3 DNA reads TGCAGTGCTAGAGACGCCCGAGCCCTAGCGTCAGAATACGGGGAGCTGTTTTTT. Translation gives CSARDARALASEYGELFF. This chain connects TRBV20-1 to TRBJ2-2; weak D call: TRBD2 (6 bases). The CDR3 is 18 amino acids. V lost 0 bases and J 7 bases, leaving 24 bases between the germline ends. Germline CDR1 reads DFQATT; CDR2 reads SNEGSKA (reference sequence).

As regards this clonotype: It may be a read error: a sequence one base away is much more abundant. The chain combines TRBV6-2 or TRBV6-3 with TRBJ2-2; D gene uncertain. The CDR3 contains 14 residues. Germline-derived CDR1 and CDR2 are MNHEY and SVGEGT. For the CDR3, the DNA is TGTGCCAGCAGTGACTCCTCTCTCACCGGGGAGCTGTTTTTT. Amino acids: CASSDSSLTGELFF.

The CDR3 sequence is CASSQVWAGPRGETQYF. The CDR3 bases are TGTGCCAGCAGCCAAGTTTGGGCCGGCCCTAGGGGAGAGACCCAGTACTTC. The chain couples TRBV14 to TRBJ2-5; TRBD1 might be the D (5 bases). The CDR3 totals 17 residues. The V end lost 1 base, the J end lost 4 bases, and 19 bases lay between the germline ends. CDR1 is SGHDN, CDR2 FVKESK, per germline.

This clonotype was seen many times. The chain employs TRBV7-9 and TRBJ2-1; no clear D gene. This CDR3 has 12 amino acids. V lost 0 bases and J 10 bases, leaving 7 bases between the germline ends. CDR1 is SEHNR and CDR2 is FQNEAQ in the germline V gene (reference sequence). CDR3 residues: CASSLAAREQFF. The CDR3 DNA follows: TGTGCCAGCAGCTTAGCGGCAAGAGAGCAGTTCTTC.

Only a few counts were recorded for this clonotype. The rearrangement uses TRBV5-1 and TRBJ1-1, with 7 nucleotides matching TRBD1. V lost 3 bases, J lost 2 bases, and 4 bases stayed unmatched. The CDR3 has 14 residues. Germline V CDR1 and CDR2: SGHRS, YFSETQ. DNA of the CDR3: TGCGCCAGCAGCTCTGGGACAGAAAACACTGAAGCTTTCTTT. As protein: CASSSGTENTEAFF.

The CDR3 reads CASSYSPDRDYTGELFF. For the CDR3, the DNA is TGTGCCAGCAGTTACTCTCCGGACAGGGATTATACCGGGGAGCTGTTTTTT. The genes are TRBV6-5 and TRBJ2-2; 8 positions agree with TRBD1. The CDR3 loop spans 17 amino acids. Germline V gene lookup returns CDR1 MNHEY and CDR2 SVGAGI. Trimming took 0 bases from V and 5 from J; bases not matched to a gene: 8.

This clonotype was seen more than once but under ten times. The V gene is TRBV20-1, the J gene TRBJ2-5; D is perhaps TRBD1 or TRBD2 (5 bases each). Per the germline V gene, CDR1 is DFQATT and CDR2 is SNEGSKA (reference sequence). This CDR3 is built from 13 residues. Trimming stripped 3 bases from V and 5 bases from J, with 13 bases between. The CDR3 bases are TGCAGTGCTAGGGGACCGGCTGGGGAGACCCAGTACTTC. This gives the protein CSARGPAGETQYF.

This clonotype was observed a few times. This chain links TRBV29-1 with TRBJ2-1; 8 bases match TRBD1. The CDR3 sequence is 12 residues long. Germline CDR1 reads SQVTM; CDR2 reads ANQGSEA. J lost 9 bases, V lost 2 bases, and 3 bases had no gene match. The CDR3 bases are TGCAGCGTTGAATCCAGGGGGCTTGAGCAGTTCTTC. Translating it yields CSVESRGLEQFF.

This clonotype was seen a handful of times. This sequence joins TRBV12-3 or TRBV12-4 and TRBJ1-1; D unresolved. The CDR3 extends over 18 amino acids. With 3 bases removed from V and 7 bases from J, the gap between germline ends came to 27 bases. The CDR3 DNA sequence: TGTGCCAGCAGTTTTAGCCTGTCTCCACCTAGAGTAGCTAATGAAGCTTTCTTT. It encodes CASSFSLSPPRVANEAFF.

V and J are TRBV6-6 and TRBJ2-1; the match to TRBD1 covers 8 bases. The ends lost 6 bases at V and 3 bases at J; junction bases unmatched: 7. The CDR3 is made up of 15 amino acids. The germline V gene has CDR1 MNHNY and CDR2 SVGAGI (reference sequence). CDR3 sequence reads: CASSSKGQGYNEQFF. For the CDR3, the DNA is TGTGCCAGCAGCAGCAAAGGACAGGGCTACAATGAGCAGTTCTTC.

With respect to this clonotype: Being one base from a much bigger clone, this may be a read error. The chain employs TRBV7-8 and TRBJ2-7; D gene unclear. Germline CDR1 SGHVS, CDR2 FQNEAQ. This CDR3 contains 12 residues. The CDR3 DNA reads as TGTGTCAGCAGCTCGGACGGCTACGAGCAGTACGTC. Its protein is CVSSSDGYEQYV.

At least ten counts were recorded for this clonotype. This rearrangement joins TRBV7-6 to TRBJ2-1, with no clear D. The CDR3 covers 16 residues. Trimming removed 5 bases from V and 2 bases from J, with 16 bases in between. Germline V gene data show CDR1 as SGHVS and CDR2 as FNYEAQ. CDR3 amino acids: CASSPLASSAYNEQFF. For the CDR3, the DNA is TGTGCCAGCAGCCCCCTCGCGTCCTCAGCCTACAATGAGCAGTTCTTC. The full variable domain, with the rest looked up from reference TRBV7-6 and TRBJ2-1, is GAGVSQSPRYKVTKRGQDVALRCDPISGHVSLYWYRQALGQGPEFLTYFNYEAQQDKSGLPNDRFSAERPEGSISTLTIQRTEQRDSAMYRCASSPLASSAYNEQFFGPGTRLTVL.

The gene calls are TRBV14 and TRBJ1-1; unclear D gene. Germline values: CDR1 SGHDN, CDR2 FVKESK. The V gene lost 4 bases and the J gene lost 7 bases, with 13 bases spanning the gap. CDR3 length: 13 residues. This chain's CDR3 is CASSPRLLGEAFF. CDR3 sequence (DNA): TGTGCCAGCAGCCCTCGCCTTTTAGGTGAAGCTTTCTTT.